Ten or more counts support the clone carrying this T cell receptor beta chain. Relative to the germline gene, one junction end is altered; a read error may explain this. The data belong to a study of T cells in Graves' hyperthyroidism and ophthalmopathy. The length of the CDR3 is 14 residues. CDR1 is MNHEY, CDR2 SMNVEV, per germline (reference sequence). Researchers took RNA transcripts and amplified the TCR beta CDR3 regions from them. A set of HTBI primers served as the primers for a first-round RT-PCR of the TCR CDR3. TCRdb itself ran the multiplex PCR reads through MiXCR, one entry per CDR3 protein. This table has about 98,000 distinct CDR3 sequences, approximately 42% appearing once.

The source is a woman in her 30s with Graves' hyperthyroidism. Sequencing was carried out using peripheral blood or thyroid tissue (not recorded which). V usage is TRBV27 and J usage is TRBJ2-7; D perhaps matches TRBD1 (5 bases). CDR3 residues: CASGRRIGDHEQSF. CDR3 in DNA: TGTGCCAGCGGGCGACGTATAGGGGATCACGAGCAGTCCTTC.